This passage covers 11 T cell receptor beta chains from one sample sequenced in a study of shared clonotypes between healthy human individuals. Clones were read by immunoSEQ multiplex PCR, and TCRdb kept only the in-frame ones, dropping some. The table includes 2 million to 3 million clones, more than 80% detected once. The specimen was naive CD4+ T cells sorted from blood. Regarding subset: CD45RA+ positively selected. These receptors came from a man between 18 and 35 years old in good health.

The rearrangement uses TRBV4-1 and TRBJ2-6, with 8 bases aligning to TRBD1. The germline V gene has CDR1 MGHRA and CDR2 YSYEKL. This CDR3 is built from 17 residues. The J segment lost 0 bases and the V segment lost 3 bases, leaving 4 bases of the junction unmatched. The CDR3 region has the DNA TGCGCCAGCAGCCACGGGGGACAGGCCTCTGGGGCCAACGTCCTGACTTTC. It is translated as CASSHGGQASGANVLTF.

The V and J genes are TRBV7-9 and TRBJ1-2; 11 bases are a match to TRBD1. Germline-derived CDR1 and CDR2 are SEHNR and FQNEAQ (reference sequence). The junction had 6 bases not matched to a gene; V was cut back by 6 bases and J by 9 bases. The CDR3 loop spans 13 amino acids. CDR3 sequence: CASSLRDRGSYTF. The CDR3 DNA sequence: TGTGCCAGCAGTCTACGGGACAGGGGGAGCTACACCTTC.

The CDR3 loop reads CASSLTTDSNEQFF. In DNA form, the CDR3 reads TGTGCCAGCAGCTTAACGACTGATTCCAATGAGCAGTTCTTC. The chain has TRBV7-9 and TRBJ2-1; D is uncertain. V was trimmed by 2 bases and J by 6 bases, leaving 11 bases between them. Germline CDR1 and CDR2: SEHNR and FQNEAQ (reference sequence). CDR3 length: 14 amino acids.

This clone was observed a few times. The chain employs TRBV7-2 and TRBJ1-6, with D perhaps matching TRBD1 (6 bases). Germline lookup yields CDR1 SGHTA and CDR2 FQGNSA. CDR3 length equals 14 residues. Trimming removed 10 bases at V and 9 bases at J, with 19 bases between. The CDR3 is CATRLDSSASPLHF. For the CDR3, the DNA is TGTGCCACTAGATTGGACAGTTCGGCTTCACCCCTCCACTTT.

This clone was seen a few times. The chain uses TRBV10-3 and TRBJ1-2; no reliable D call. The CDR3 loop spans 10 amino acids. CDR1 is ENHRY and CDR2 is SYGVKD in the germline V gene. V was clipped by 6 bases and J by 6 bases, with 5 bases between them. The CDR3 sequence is CAIRDDGYTF. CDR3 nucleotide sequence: TGTGCCATCAGGGATGATGGCTACACCTTC.

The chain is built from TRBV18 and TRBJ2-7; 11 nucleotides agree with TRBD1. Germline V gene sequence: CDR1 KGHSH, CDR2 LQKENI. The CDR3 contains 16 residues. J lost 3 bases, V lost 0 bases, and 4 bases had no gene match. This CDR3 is CASSPPGQGGNYEQYF. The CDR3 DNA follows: TGTGCCAGCTCACCACCGGGACAGGGGGGGAACTACGAGCAGTACTTC.

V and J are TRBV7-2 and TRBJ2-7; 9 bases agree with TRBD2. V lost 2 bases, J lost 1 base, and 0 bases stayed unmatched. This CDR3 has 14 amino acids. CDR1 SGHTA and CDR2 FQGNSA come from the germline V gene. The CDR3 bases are TGTGCCAGCAGCTTACTAGCGGGGTCCTACGAGCAGTACTTC. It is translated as CASSLLAGSYEQYF.

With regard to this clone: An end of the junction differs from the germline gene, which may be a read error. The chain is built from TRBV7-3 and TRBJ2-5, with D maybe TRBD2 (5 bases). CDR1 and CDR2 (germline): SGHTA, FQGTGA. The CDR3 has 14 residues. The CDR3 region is CASSPNGIQATQYF. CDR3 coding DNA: TGTGCCAGCAGCCCCAACGGGATCCAAGCGACCCAGTACTTC.

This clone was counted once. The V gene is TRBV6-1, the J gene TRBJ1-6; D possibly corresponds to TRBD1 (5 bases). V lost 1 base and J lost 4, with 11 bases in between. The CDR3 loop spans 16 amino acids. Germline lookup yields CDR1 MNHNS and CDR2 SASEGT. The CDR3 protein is CASSEDGAGYNSPLHF. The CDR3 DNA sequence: TGTGCCAGCAGTGAAGACGGGGCGGGGTATAATTCACCCCTCCACTTT.

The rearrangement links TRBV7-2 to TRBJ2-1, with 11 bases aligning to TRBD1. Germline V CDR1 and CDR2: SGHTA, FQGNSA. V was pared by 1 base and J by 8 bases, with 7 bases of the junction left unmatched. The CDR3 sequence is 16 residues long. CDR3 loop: CASSLGGQGAGHEQFF. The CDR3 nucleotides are TGTGCCAGCAGCTTAGGTGGACAGGGGGCTGGACATGAGCAGTTCTTC.

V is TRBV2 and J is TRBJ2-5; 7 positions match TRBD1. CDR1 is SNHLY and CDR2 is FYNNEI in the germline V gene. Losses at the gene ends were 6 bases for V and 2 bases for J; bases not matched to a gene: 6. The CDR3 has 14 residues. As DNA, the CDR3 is TGTGCCAGCAGAGAGACAGGGCCACAAGAGACCCAGTACTTC. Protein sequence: CASRETGPQETQYF.